Following are 10 T cell receptor beta chains from one sample sequenced in a study of T cell changes during pregnancy in multiple sclerosis. The data were produced by immunoSEQ multiplex PCR, yet TCRdb's version contains in-frame clones alone and is incomplete. The repertoire holds around 27,000 clones, with 93% as singletons. The specimen was CD4+ T cells from peripheral blood mononuclear cells, collected after pregnancy. Receptors were obtained from a female donor with multiple sclerosis, enrolled in a pregnancy study.

V gene TRBV5-1 combines with J gene TRBJ1-2; 10 bases are a match to TRBD1. Trimming removed 0 bases from V and 3 bases from J; junction bases left unmatched: 2. The CDR3 has 15 amino acids. The V gene's germline CDR1 is SGHRS and CDR2 YFSETQ. The CDR3 here is CASSLGQGAYYGYTF. The CDR3 DNA follows: TGCGCCAGCAGCTTGGGACAGGGGGCTTACTATGGCTACACCTTC.

The chain carries TRBV6-1 and TRBJ2-1; D possibly corresponds to TRBD1 (5 bases). Germline values: CDR1 MNHNS, CDR2 SASEGT. This CDR3 has 12 amino acids. The germline V and J ends were trimmed by 8 bases and 9 bases, with 14 bases remaining between them. The CDR3 is CASSGQGIEQFF. CDR3 coding DNA: TGTGCCAGCTCTGGGCAGGGCATTGAGCAGTTCTTC.

J is TRBJ2-7 and V is TRBV29-1; 7 bases fit TRBD1. Trimming removed 4 bases from V and 0 bases from J; junction bases left unmatched: 6. Looked up from germline, CDR1 is SQVTM and CDR2 is ANQGSEA. The CDR3 totals 14 residues. DNA for the CDR3: TGCAGCGTTGGGAAACAGGGGAGCTCCTACGAGCAGTACTTC. Protein product: CSVGKQGSSYEQYF.

V gene TRBV10-3 combines with J gene TRBJ2-1; 12 positions agree with TRBD2. CDR1 and CDR2 from the germline V gene are ENHRY and SYGVKD. V lost 10 bases, J lost 8 bases, and 9 bases stayed unmatched. This CDR3 contains 14 residues. This CDR3 is CATLAGGIWDEQFF. The CDR3 DNA reads TGTGCCACCCTAGCGGGGGGGATTTGGGATGAGCAGTTCTTC.

This chain joins TRBV27 and TRBJ1-1; 7 bases match TRBD1. The CDR3 runs 14 residues. V shed 3 bases, J shed 3 bases, and the junction held 4 bases outside the gene matches. CDR1 is MNHEY, CDR2 SMNVEV, per germline (reference sequence). The CDR3 region is CASSLEQGYTEAFF. The CDR3 coding sequence is TGTGCCAGCAGTTTGGAACAGGGGTACACTGAAGCTTTCTTT.

The chain has TRBV25-1 and TRBJ2-4; D might be TRBD1 (7 bases). Per the germline V gene, CDR1 is MGHDK and CDR2 is SYGVNS. Trimming removed 4 bases at V and 9 bases at J, with 10 bases between. The CDR3 spans 12 residues. The CDR3 nucleotides read TGTGCCAGCAGTGCCCAGGGGGGCATTCAGTACTTC. As protein: CASSAQGGIQYF.

In nucleotides, the CDR3 is TGTGCCAGCTCACACCTAGAGGCAGCGGGCGGCACTGAAGCTTTCTTT. Encoded protein: CASSHLEAAGGTEAFF. This chain connects TRBV18 to TRBJ1-1; no clear D gene. CDR3 length: 16 amino acids. The ends were cut back, 4 bases at V and 4 bases at J, with 19 bases in the middle. Germline CDR1 is KGHSH and CDR2 is LQKENI.

This chain connects TRBV4-1 to TRBJ2-7; D ambiguous. Trimming cost V 0 bases and J 2 bases, with 2 bases left between them. Germline V gene sequence: CDR1 MGHRA, CDR2 YSYEKL. This CDR3 spans 12 amino acids. CDR3 loop: CASSQDTYEQYF. The CDR3 region has the DNA TGCGCCAGCAGCCAAGATACCTACGAGCAGTACTTC.

This clone was counted a single time. The V and J genes are TRBV11-3 and TRBJ2-1, with D possibly TRBD2 on 6 matching bases. Trimming took 2 bases from V and 9 from J, leaving 17 bases between them. Germline V CDR1 and CDR2: SGHNT, YENEEA. CDR3 length: 15 amino acids. The CDR3 sequence is CASSLIGGRYGEQFF. CDR3 in DNA: TGTGCCAGCAGCTTAATAGGAGGGAGGTACGGTGAGCAGTTCTTC.

V usage is TRBV5-1 and J usage is TRBJ1-4; a possible D gene is TRBD1 (5 bases). This CDR3 comprises 14 residues. The V and J ends lost 1 base and 4 bases respectively, with 8 bases between them. Germline V gene lookup returns CDR1 SGHRS and CDR2 YFSETQ. The CDR3 DNA reads TGCGCCAGCAGCTTGCAGGGTGGTAATGAAAAACTGTTTTTT. Protein sequence: CASSLQGGNEKLFF.